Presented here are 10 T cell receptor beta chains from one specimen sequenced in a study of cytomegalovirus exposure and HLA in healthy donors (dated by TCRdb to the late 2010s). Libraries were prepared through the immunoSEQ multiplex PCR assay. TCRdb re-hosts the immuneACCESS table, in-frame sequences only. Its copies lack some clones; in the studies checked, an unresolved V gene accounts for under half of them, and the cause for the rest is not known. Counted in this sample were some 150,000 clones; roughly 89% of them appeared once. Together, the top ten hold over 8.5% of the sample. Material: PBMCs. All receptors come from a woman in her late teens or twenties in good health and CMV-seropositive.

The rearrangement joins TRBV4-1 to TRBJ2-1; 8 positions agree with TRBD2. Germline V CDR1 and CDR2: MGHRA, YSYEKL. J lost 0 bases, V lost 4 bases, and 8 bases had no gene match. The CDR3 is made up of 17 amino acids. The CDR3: CASSLTERESSYNEQFF. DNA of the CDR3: TGCGCCAGCAGCCTTACTGAGCGGGAGAGCTCCTACAATGAGCAGTTCTTC.

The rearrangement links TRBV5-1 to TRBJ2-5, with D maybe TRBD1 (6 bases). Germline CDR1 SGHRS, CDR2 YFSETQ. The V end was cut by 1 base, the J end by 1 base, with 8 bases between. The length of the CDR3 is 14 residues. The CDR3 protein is CASSLQGPQETQYF. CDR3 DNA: TGCGCCAGCAGCTTGCAGGGGCCCCAAGAGACCCAGTACTTC.

CDR3 region: CASSYGGGNYNEQFF. CDR3 sequence (DNA): TGTGCCAGTAGTTATGGGGGGGGAAATTACAATGAGCAGTTCTTC. The gene calls are TRBV19 and TRBJ2-1, with 7 nucleotides matching TRBD2. The germline CDR1 and CDR2 sequences are LNHDA and SQIVND (reference sequence). This CDR3 spans 15 amino acids. The ends lost 5 bases at V and 4 bases at J; junction bases unmatched: 8.

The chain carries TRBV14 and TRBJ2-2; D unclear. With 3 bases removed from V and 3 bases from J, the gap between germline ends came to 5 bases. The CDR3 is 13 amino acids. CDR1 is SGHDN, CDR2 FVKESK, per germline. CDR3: CASSQQYTGELFF. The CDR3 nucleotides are TGTGCCAGCAGCCAGCAGTACACCGGGGAGCTGTTTTTT.

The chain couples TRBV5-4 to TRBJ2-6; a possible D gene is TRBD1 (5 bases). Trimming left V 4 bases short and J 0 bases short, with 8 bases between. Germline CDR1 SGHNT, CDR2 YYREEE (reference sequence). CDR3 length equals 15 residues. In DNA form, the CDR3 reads TGTGCCAGCAGCAACAGGAGCTCTGGGGCCAACGTCCTGACTTTC. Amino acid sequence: CASSNRSSGANVLTF. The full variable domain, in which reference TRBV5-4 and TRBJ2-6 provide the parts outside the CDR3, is ETGVTQSPTHLIKTRGQQVTLRCSSQSGHNTVSWYQQALGQGPQFIFQYYREEENGRGNFPPRFSGLQFPNYSSELNVNALELDDSALYLCASSNRSSGANVLTFGAGSRLTVL.

CDR3 sequence (DNA): TGCGCCAGCAGCCAAGGGGTCTTGAGTGTTAGTCGGGACAGGGGACCAGATACGCAGTATTTT. It codes for CASSQGVLSVSRDRGPDTQYF. The rearrangement joins TRBV4-3 to TRBJ2-3, with 10 bases lining up with TRBD1. The V gene end was trimmed by 1 base and the J gene end by 4 bases; junction bases not matched to a gene: 20. Germline CDR1 reads LGHNA; CDR2 reads YSLEER. This CDR3 spans 21 amino acids.

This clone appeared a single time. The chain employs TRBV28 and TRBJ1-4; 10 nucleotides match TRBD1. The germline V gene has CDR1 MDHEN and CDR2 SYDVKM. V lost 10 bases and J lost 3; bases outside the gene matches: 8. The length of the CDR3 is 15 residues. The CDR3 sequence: CATKVGQGANEKLFF. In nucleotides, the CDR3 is TGTGCCACCAAAGTAGGACAGGGGGCTAATGAAAAACTGTTTTTT.

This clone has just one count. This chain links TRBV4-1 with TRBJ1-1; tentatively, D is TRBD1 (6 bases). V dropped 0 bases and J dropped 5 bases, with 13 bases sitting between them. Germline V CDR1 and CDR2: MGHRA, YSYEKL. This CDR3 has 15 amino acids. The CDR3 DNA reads TGCGCCAGCAGCCAAGAGGCGGGAGGGGGGACTGAAGCTTTCTTT. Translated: CASSQEAGGGTEAFF.

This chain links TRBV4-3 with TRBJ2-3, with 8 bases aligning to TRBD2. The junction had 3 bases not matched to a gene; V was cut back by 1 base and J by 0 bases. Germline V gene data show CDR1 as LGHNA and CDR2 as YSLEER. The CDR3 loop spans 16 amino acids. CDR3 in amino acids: CASSQVGGGSTDTQYF. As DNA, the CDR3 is TGCGCCAGCAGCCAAGTGGGCGGGGGGAGCACAGATACGCAGTATTTT.

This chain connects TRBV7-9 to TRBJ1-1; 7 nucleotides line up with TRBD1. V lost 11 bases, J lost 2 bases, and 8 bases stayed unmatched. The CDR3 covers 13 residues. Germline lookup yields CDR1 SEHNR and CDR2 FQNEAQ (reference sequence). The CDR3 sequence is CASSTGANTEAFF. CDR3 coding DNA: TGTGCCTCGAGCACAGGGGCCAACACTGAAGCTTTCTTT.